One and the same sample provided the 14 T cell receptor beta chains below, sequenced in a study of cytomegalovirus exposure and HLA in healthy donors. Use of 60 Vbeta and 13 Jbeta primers characterized the PCR. Produced via immunoSEQ multiplex PCR; TCRdb's table is partial and in-frame only. The table lists fewer than 250,000 clones, around 75% of them singletons. Sequencing used PBMCs. The receptors originated from a woman in her 50s in good health and CMV-seronegative.

The chain recombines TRBV9 with TRBJ1-6, with D tentatively TRBD1 (5 bases). This CDR3 spans 18 amino acids. Germline V gene data show CDR1 as SGDLS and CDR2 as YYNGEE. V was clipped by 0 bases and J by 6 bases, with 19 bases between them. The CDR3 reads CASSVESEWGVGNSPLHF. CDR3 nucleotides: TGTGCCAGCAGCGTAGAGAGCGAGTGGGGGGTCGGTAATTCACCCCTCCACTTT.

The chain couples TRBV4-3 to TRBJ1-1; D uncertain. The CDR3 is 14 residues long. Germline CDR1 and CDR2: LGHNA and YSLEER. V lost 4 bases and J 0 bases, leaving 9 bases between the germline ends. CDR3 nucleotides: TGCGCCAGCAGCCCGGGAAGCATGAACACTGAAGCTTTCTTT. Amino acid sequence: CASSPGSMNTEAFF.

The chain recombines TRBV10-3 with TRBJ1-3; D remains unclear. This CDR3 has 15 amino acids. CDR1 ENHRY and CDR2 SYGVKD come from the germline V gene. Between the trimmed V and J ends, which lost 0 bases and 5 bases, there was a span of 11 bases. CDR3 sequence: CAISESMVGRNTIYF. CDR3 nucleotide sequence: TGTGCCATCAGTGAGTCGATGGTCGGGAGAAACACCATATATTTT.

The CDR3 DNA reads as TGTGCCAGCAGCCCCCTCCCCCTCGAGCAGTACTTC. Residues: CASSPLPLEQYF. This chain joins TRBV11-2 and TRBJ2-7, with D unclear. V was shortened by 5 bases and J by 6 bases, with 11 bases between the two germline ends. From germline, CDR1 is SGHAT and CDR2 FQNNGV. This CDR3 has 12 residues.

The chain combines TRBV15 with TRBJ1-2; a possible D gene is TRBD1 (6 bases). Germline loops: CDR1 LNHNV, CDR2 YYDKDF (reference sequence). The CDR3 covers 14 residues. V was shortened by 5 bases and J by 5 bases, with 15 bases between the two germline ends. The CDR3 bases are TGTGCCACCAGCCTACAGGGAACTAGGTATGGCTACACCTTC. It yields the protein CATSLQGTRYGYTF.

The chain employs TRBV6-6 and TRBJ2-7; the D gene is possibly TRBD2 (6 bases). Trimming removed 2 bases from V and 5 bases from J, with 13 bases in between. This CDR3 spans 14 amino acids. Germline-derived CDR1 and CDR2 are MNHNY and SVGAGI (reference sequence). The CDR3 protein is CASSYGGGMDEQYF. CDR3 DNA: TGTGCCAGCAGTTACGGAGGCGGGATGGACGAGCAGTACTTC.

This clone showed up just a few times. This chain links TRBV6-1 with TRBJ1-5; tentatively, D is TRBD1 (6 bases). This CDR3 spans 14 amino acids. The germline V and J ends were trimmed by 2 bases and 2 bases, with 7 bases remaining between them. Germline-derived CDR1 and CDR2 are MNHNS and SASEGT. CDR3 region: CASSEKGGNQPQHF. CDR3 sequence (DNA): TGTGCCAGCAGTGAAAAGGGGGGCAATCAGCCCCAGCATTTT.

The chain combines TRBV7-2 with TRBJ2-7; 7 bases align to TRBD1. The ends lost 5 bases at V and 4 bases at J; junction bases unmatched: 5. The germline V gene encodes CDR1 SGHTA and CDR2 FQGNSA. The CDR3 length is 13 residues. CDR3 protein: CASSEGQNYEQYF. For the CDR3, the DNA is TGTGCCAGCAGCGAGGGACAGAATTACGAGCAGTACTTC.

The chain has TRBV19 and TRBJ1-1; D remains unclear. Trimming removed 1 base from V and 5 bases from J, with 8 bases in between. The CDR3 loop spans 13 amino acids. Germline V gene data show CDR1 as LNHDA and CDR2 as SQIVND (reference sequence). The CDR3, as DNA: TGTGCCAGTAGTATAGGAGTTCGGACTGAAGCTTTCTTT. Protein sequence: CASSIGVRTEAFF.

The J gene is TRBJ1-5, the V gene TRBV5-4; D call uncertain. The CDR3 consists of 14 residues. The V end was cut by 5 bases, the J end by 1 base, with 10 bases between. Germline lookup yields CDR1 SGHNT and CDR2 YYREEE (reference sequence). CDR3 in DNA: TGTGCCAGCAGGTTGTTCGGGAGCAATCAGCCCCAGCATTTT. It yields the protein CASRLFGSNQPQHF.

The chain has TRBV15 and TRBJ2-1; 13 bases match TRBD2. Per the germline V gene, CDR1 is LNHNV and CDR2 is YYDKDF (reference sequence). The CDR3 loop spans 17 amino acids. With 1 base clipped from V and 9 bases from J, the junction kept 9 bases outside the gene matches. As DNA, the CDR3 is TGTGCCACCAGCAGAGCGGCGTTACTAGCGGGGGGGGTTGAGCAGTTCTTC. This translates into CATSRAALLAGGVEQFF.

This clone was counted a few times. V and J are TRBV5-1 and TRBJ2-1, with TRBD2 matching 7 bases. The germline CDR1 and CDR2 sequences are SGHRS and YFSETQ. With 4 bases clipped from V and 1 base from J, the junction kept 11 bases outside the gene matches. The CDR3 is 17 amino acids. The CDR3 sequence is CASSPLLSGPSYNEQFF. The CDR3 nucleotides are TGCGCCAGCAGCCCTCTACTTAGCGGGCCTTCCTACAATGAGCAGTTCTTC.

The rearrangement uses TRBV28 and TRBJ1-4; maybe TRBD1 (6 bases). From germline, CDR1 is MDHEN and CDR2 SYDVKM. The CDR3 contains 16 residues. Trimming cost V 4 bases and J 5 bases, with 17 bases left between them. CDR3 nucleotide sequence: TGTGCCAGCAGTTCCTTCAACTGGGGGGGCAATGAAAAACTGTTTTTT. Residues: CASSSFNWGGNEKLFF.

The gene calls are TRBV7-9 and TRBJ2-5; TRBD2 agrees at 7 bases. This CDR3 is built from 16 residues. CDR1 SEHNR and CDR2 FQNEAQ come from the germline V gene (reference sequence). After removal of 5 bases from V and 5 bases from J, the junction contained 14 bases not matched to a gene. For the CDR3, the DNA is TGTGCCAGCAGCCGACCCGGCGGGAGAGTCGGGGAGACCCAGTACTTC. Protein: CASSRPGGRVGETQYF.